These 32 T cell receptor beta chains were sequenced from one sample in a study of CDR3 diversity in severe acne. In TCRdb, the PCR reads were re-called with MiXCR into one record per CDR3 protein. This sample yields about 100,000 distinct CDR3 sequences, of which roughly 51% are seen a single time; approximately 13% belongs to the top ten. Sequencing used blood. The origin of the receptors is a male donor with acne.

V usage is TRBV19 and J usage is TRBJ2-2; 7 positions agree with TRBD1. Germline CDR1 and CDR2: LNHDA and SQIVND (reference sequence). The ends lost 2 bases at V and 3 bases at J; junction bases unmatched: 6. CDR3 size: 16 residues. DNA for the CDR3: TGTGCCAGTAGTATACAGGGGGATGGCTACACCGGGGAGCTGTTTTTT. Its translation: CASSIQGDGYTGELFF.

The chain joins TRBV7-2 to TRBJ1-5; D gene unclear. The germline gives CDR1 SGHTA, CDR2 FQGNSA. The CDR3 has 13 residues. The V end lost 5 bases, the J end lost 5 bases, and 10 bases lay between the germline ends. The DNA of the CDR3 is TGTGCCAGCAGCCAAGAAGGACATCAGCCCCAGCATTTT. This codes for CASSQEGHQPQHF. The variable domain in full, with the rest retrieved from reference TRBV7-2 and TRBJ1-5, is GAGVSQSPSNKVTEKGKDVELRCDPISGHTALYWYRQSLGQGLEFLIYFQGNSAPDKSGLPSDRFSAERTGGSVSTLTIQRTQQEDSAVYLCASSQEGHQPQHFGDGTRLSIL.

The V and J genes are TRBV11-3 and TRBJ2-1; D is unclear. The CDR3 has 14 residues. The germline V and J ends were trimmed by 0 bases and 4 bases, with 7 bases remaining between them. Germline CDR1 and CDR2: SGHNT and YENEEA. The CDR3 loop is CASSLEGSYNEQFF. CDR3 bases: TGTGCCAGCAGCTTAGAAGGGTCGTACAATGAGCAGTTCTTC.

As DNA, the CDR3 is TGCAGTGCTAGAGCGACAACCGGGACGGAGAACTATGGCTACACCTTC. It is translated as CSARATTGTENYGYTF. This chain uses TRBV20-1 with TRBJ1-2; D possibly corresponds to TRBD1 (5 bases). V lost 1 base and J lost 2, with 17 bases in between. CDR1 is DFQATT, CDR2 SNEGSKA, per germline (reference sequence). The CDR3 totals 16 residues.

The V and J genes are TRBV2 and TRBJ2-5; D ambiguous. Germline CDR1 and CDR2: SNHLY and FYNNEI. The CDR3 runs 12 residues. The V and J ends lost 6 bases and 1 base respectively, with 6 bases between them. In DNA form, the CDR3 reads TGTGCCAGCAGGAAGGGCCAAGAGACCCAGTACTTC. Its protein product is CASRKGQETQYF.

The genes are TRBV29-1 and TRBJ2-3, with D perhaps matching TRBD2 (5 bases). The CDR3 is 15 residues long. Germline loops: CDR1 SQVTM, CDR2 ANQGSEA. V was trimmed by 1 base and J by 3 bases, leaving 14 bases between them. CDR3 in DNA: TGCAGCGTTGAAGGCGGGTACGCAGATACAGATACGCAGTATTTT. This sequence encodes CSVEGGYADTDTQYF.

This clonotype came up many times. This sequence joins TRBV2 and TRBJ2-6, with D unclear. The germline gives CDR1 SNHLY, CDR2 FYNNEI. This CDR3 is built from 15 residues. Between the trimmed V and J ends, which lost 7 bases and 0 bases, there was a span of 10 bases. CDR3 DNA sequence: TGTGCCAGCACCCGACACGTCTCTGGGGCCAACGTCCTGACTTTC. It specifies CASTRHVSGANVLTF.

The genes are TRBV5-1 and TRBJ2-5; the match to TRBD1 covers 8 bases. The CDR3 has 16 amino acids. V shed 1 base and J 2 bases; nucleotides not matched to a gene: 7. The germline V gene has CDR1 SGHRS and CDR2 YFSETQ. CDR3 sequence: CASSLIGQGQQETQYF. The DNA for the CDR3 is TGCGCCAGCAGCTTGATCGGACAGGGACAGCAAGAGACCCAGTACTTC.

This clonotype was seen more than once but under ten times. The J gene is TRBJ1-1, the V gene TRBV24-1; D perhaps matches TRBD1 (6 bases). The V end lost 7 bases, the J end lost 4 bases, and 30 bases lay between the germline ends. The germline CDR1 and CDR2 sequences are KGHDR and SFDVKD. This CDR3 region has 19 residues. Here the CDR3 reads CATSPTKGAFTGSPTEAFF. The CDR3 nucleotides are TGTGCCACCAGCCCCACCAAGGGCGCTTTTACAGGGAGTCCCACTGAAGCTTTCTTT.

Worth noting for this clonotype: Germline is not matched at one junction end, which may reflect a read error. The J gene is TRBJ2-2, the V gene TRBV10-3; a possible D gene is TRBD1 (6 bases). CDR1 and CDR2 from the germline V gene are ENHRY and SYGVKD. The CDR3 is made up of 13 amino acids. CDR3 amino acids: CATSTGYTGELFF. CDR3 bases: TGTGCCACCAGTACAGGGTACACCGGGGAGCTGTTTTTT.

V and J are TRBV20-1 and TRBJ2-4; D unresolved. The germline gives CDR1 DFQATT, CDR2 SNEGSKA (reference sequence). Trimming shortened V by 1 base and J by 0 bases, and 7 bases separated the two germline ends. This CDR3 contains 14 residues. The CDR3 here is CSARGSLAKNIQYF. CDR3 bases: TGCAGTGCTAGAGGTTCCCTAGCCAAAAACATTCAGTACTTC.

The sample holds a few counts of this clonotype. The rearrangement links TRBV15 to TRBJ2-5; maybe TRBD2 (5 bases). Germline CDR1 LNHNV, CDR2 YYDKDF (reference sequence). V lost 9 bases to trimming and J lost 2 bases, with 13 bases between them. This CDR3 has 13 residues. The CDR3 DNA reads TGTGCCACGAATAAACCGGGACAAGAGACCCAGTACTTC. As protein: CATNKPGQETQYF.

V usage is TRBV15 and J usage is TRBJ2-7; TRBD1 matches at 9 bases. This CDR3 has 14 amino acids. After removal of 5 bases from V and 2 bases from J, the junction contained 4 bases not matched to a gene. Germline lookup yields CDR1 LNHNV and CDR2 YYDKDF (reference sequence). The CDR3 loop is CATSGRQGAYEQYF. The CDR3 coding sequence is TGTGCCACCAGCGGCAGACAGGGGGCCTACGAGCAGTACTTC.

V is TRBV20-1 and J is TRBJ2-7, with 9 bases fitting TRBD1. CDR1 and CDR2 from the germline V gene are DFQATT and SNEGSKA (reference sequence). With 2 bases clipped from V and 7 bases from J, the junction kept 9 bases outside the gene matches. The CDR3 contains 14 residues. Here the CDR3 DNA reads TGCAGTGCTAGAAGCGGGACAGGGTCGCGGGAGCAGTACTTC. Protein product: CSARSGTGSREQYF.

This clonotype occurred many times. The J gene is TRBJ1-6, the V gene TRBV25-1, with D tentatively TRBD1 (6 bases). From germline, CDR1 is MGHDK and CDR2 SYGVNS. Between the trimmed V and J ends, which lost 2 bases and 9 bases, there was a span of 8 bases. This CDR3 is 13 amino acids long. The CDR3 reads CASSETGSSPLHF. In nucleotides, the CDR3 is TGTGCCAGCAGTGAAACAGGGAGTTCACCCCTCCACTTT.

This clonotype was detected ten times or more. This chain links TRBV7-6 with TRBJ2-1; 8 bases align to TRBD2. With 8 bases clipped from V and 6 bases from J, the junction kept 9 bases outside the gene matches. This CDR3 contains 14 residues. The germline gives CDR1 SGHVS, CDR2 FNYEAQ. This CDR3 is CASVAPGGANEQFF. Written as DNA, the CDR3 is TGTGCCAGCGTAGCGCCCGGGGGGGCCAATGAGCAGTTCTTC.

The chain employs TRBV2 and TRBJ1-2; no reliable D call. From germline, CDR1 is SNHLY and CDR2 FYNNEI. V was trimmed by 5 bases and J by 5 bases, leaving 12 bases between them. CDR3 length: 13 residues. The CDR3 DNA reads TGTGCCAGCAGTTTAACTCGGGGATATGGCTACACCTTC. This encodes CASSLTRGYGYTF.

This clonotype occurred many times. The chain uses TRBV20-1 and TRBJ2-7; D may be TRBD1 or TRBD2 (5 bases each). V was shortened by 5 bases and J by 5 bases, with 10 bases between the two germline ends. Germline loops: CDR1 DFQATT, CDR2 SNEGSKA (reference sequence). The CDR3 spans 11 residues. Here the CDR3 reads CSAAQGDEQYV. CDR3 sequence (DNA): TGCAGTGCTGCCCAGGGAGACGAGCAGTACGTC.

This chain links TRBV7-3 with TRBJ2-5, with 8 bases aligning to TRBD1. V shed 5 bases, J shed 4 bases, and the junction held 9 bases outside the gene matches. The CDR3 runs to 15 residues. Germline values: CDR1 SGHTA, CDR2 FQGTGA. In DNA form, the CDR3 reads TGTGCCAGCAGCGCTGCCGGACAGGGAAGAGAGACCCAGTACTTC. This sequence encodes CASSAAGQGRETQYF.

This rearrangement joins TRBV2 to TRBJ2-5; the match to TRBD2 covers 10 bases. V shed 3 bases and J 3 bases; nucleotides not matched to a gene: 1. CDR1 is SNHLY, CDR2 FYNNEI, per germline. The CDR3 totals 14 residues. DNA of the CDR3: TGTGCCAGCAGTGACAGCGGGAGGGAAGAGACCCAGTACTTC. As protein: CASSDSGREETQYF.

The genes are TRBV7-3 and TRBJ2-6, with D possibly being TRBD1 or TRBD2 (5 bases each). The CDR3 contains 18 residues. V was shortened by 2 bases and J by 1 base, with 15 bases between the two germline ends. CDR1 is SGHTA and CDR2 is FQGTGA in the germline V gene. CDR3 sequence (DNA): TGTGCCAGCAGCTTATCCCCGGGACCGAGATCTGGGGCCAACGTCCTGACTTTC. Its protein product is CASSLSPGPRSGANVLTF. The full variable domain, its missing parts supplied by reference TRBV7-3 and TRBJ2-6, is GAGVSQTPSNKVTEKGKYVELRCDPISGHTALYWYRQSLGQGPEFLIYFQGTGAADDSGLPNDRFFAVRPEGSVSTLKIQRTERGDSAVYLCASSLSPGPRSGANVLTFGAGSRLTVL.

This clonotype was picked up many times. V usage is TRBV10-3 and J usage is TRBJ2-7; TRBD2 matches at 7 bases. V was pared by 2 bases and J by 2 bases, with 3 bases of the junction left unmatched. This CDR3 region has 14 residues. Per germline, CDR1 ENHRY and CDR2 SYGVKD. The CDR3 DNA sequence: TGTGCCATCAGTGAGCCTGGGACTACCTACGAGCAGTACTTC. Translated: CAISEPGTTYEQYF.

In this sample, this clonotype turned up once. The chain has TRBV2 and TRBJ1-2; D not resolved. This CDR3 is 11 amino acids long. Trimming cost V 4 bases and J 8 bases, with 8 bases left between them. Germline assignment: CDR1 SNHLY and CDR2 FYNNEI. This chain's CDR3 is CASSGGNGYTF. CDR3 in DNA: TGTGCCAGCAGTGGTGGAAACGGCTACACCTTC.

This clonotype was seen repeatedly, ten times or more. The chain uses TRBV7-9 and TRBJ1-1; 9 bases match TRBD1. The CDR3 totals 15 residues. V trimming: 3 bases; J trimming: 6 bases; junction bases outside the gene matches: 8. CDR1 is SEHNR, CDR2 FQNEAQ, per germline (reference sequence). The CDR3 reads CASSFRDREGAEAFF. The CDR3 region has the DNA TGTGCCAGCAGCTTCCGGGACAGGGAAGGCGCTGAAGCTTTCTTT.

The rearrangement uses TRBV6-4 and TRBJ2-2, with 10 bases matching TRBD2. Unmatched junction bases numbered 11, after V lost 6 bases and J lost 4 bases. The germline gives CDR1 MRHNA, CDR2 SNTAGT. The CDR3 has 17 amino acids. CDR3 sequence reads: CASSPALAGVSTGELFF. Here the CDR3 DNA reads TGTGCCAGCAGCCCGGCCCTAGCGGGAGTGAGCACCGGGGAGCTGTTTTTT.

CDR3: CASSETGVRETQYF. For the CDR3, the DNA is TGTGCCAGCAGTGAAACAGGGGTACGAGAGACCCAGTACTTC. The chain carries TRBV28 and TRBJ2-5, with 7 positions matching TRBD1. Germline CDR1 and CDR2: MDHEN and SYDVKM. Trimming took 5 bases from V and 4 from J; bases not matched to a gene: 7. The length of the CDR3 is 14 residues.

CDR3 DNA sequence: TGCAGCGTTGAAGAAAACGGGGTAGGGGGGGACTATGGCTACACCTTC. Its protein product is CSVEENGVGGDYGYTF. J is TRBJ1-2 and V is TRBV29-1, with D perhaps TRBD1 (6 bases). Germline V gene data show CDR1 as SQVTM and CDR2 as ANQGSEA. V lost 0 bases and J 3 bases, leaving 17 bases between the germline ends. This CDR3 is built from 16 residues.

This clonotype is medium-sized in the sample. The V gene is TRBV7-2, the J gene TRBJ2-7; 7 nucleotides agree with TRBD1. V trimming: 4 bases; J trimming: 5 bases; junction bases outside the gene matches: 8. CDR1 and CDR2 (germline): SGHTA, FQGNSA. This CDR3 has 14 amino acids. CDR3: CASSSRQGPHEQYF. The DNA of the CDR3 is TGTGCCAGCAGCTCAAGACAGGGACCCCACGAGCAGTACTTC.

This clonotype is classed as medium-sized. V and J are TRBV5-5 and TRBJ2-7; D might be TRBD2 (7 bases). Germline-derived CDR1 and CDR2 are SGHKS and YYEKEE (reference sequence). The CDR3 has 15 amino acids. V was pared by 4 bases and J by 2 bases, with 16 bases between. The CDR3 DNA is TGTGCCAGCAGCCAACAGGGAGGGAGAACCTACGAGCAGTACTTC. The encoded protein is CASSQQGGRTYEQYF.

This clonotype qualifies as medium-sized. The CDR3 loop reads CASSLGTSGYKETQYF. DNA of the CDR3: TGCGCCAGCAGCTTGGGGACTAGCGGGTACAAAGAGACCCAGTACTTC. The V gene is TRBV5-1, the J gene TRBJ2-5; TRBD2 matches at 11 bases. Germline loops: CDR1 SGHRS, CDR2 YFSETQ. The CDR3 loop spans 16 amino acids. Trimming cost V 0 bases and J 3 bases; bases outside gene matches: 4.

The sample holds many counts of this clonotype. The chain has TRBV7-8 and TRBJ2-7; D remains ambiguous. There are 13 residues in the CDR3. Germline CDR1 and CDR2: SGHVS and FQNEAQ. The CDR3 region is CAGSRGPAYEQYV. The CDR3 DNA follows: TGTGCCGGCAGCCGCGGACCAGCCTACGAGCAGTACGTC.

V usage is TRBV20-1 and J usage is TRBJ1-1, with D perhaps TRBD1 (5 bases). The CDR3 spans 13 residues. Germline CDR1 reads DFQATT; CDR2 reads SNEGSKA (reference sequence). Written as DNA, the CDR3 is TGCAGCGTCAACAGGAGGGTGAACACTGAAGCTTTCTTT. Translating it yields CSVNRRVNTEAFF.